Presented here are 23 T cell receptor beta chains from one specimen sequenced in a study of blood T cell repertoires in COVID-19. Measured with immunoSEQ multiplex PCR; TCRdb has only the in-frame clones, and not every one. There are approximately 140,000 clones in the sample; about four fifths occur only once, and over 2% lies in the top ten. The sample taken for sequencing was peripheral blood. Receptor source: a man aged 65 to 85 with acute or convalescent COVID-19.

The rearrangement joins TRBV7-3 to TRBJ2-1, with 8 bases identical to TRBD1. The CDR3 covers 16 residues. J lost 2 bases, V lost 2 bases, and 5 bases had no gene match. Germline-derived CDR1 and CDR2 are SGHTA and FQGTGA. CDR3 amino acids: CASSLDSGGAYNEQFF. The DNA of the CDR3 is TGTGCCAGCAGCTTAGACTCAGGGGGCGCCTACAATGAGCAGTTCTTC.

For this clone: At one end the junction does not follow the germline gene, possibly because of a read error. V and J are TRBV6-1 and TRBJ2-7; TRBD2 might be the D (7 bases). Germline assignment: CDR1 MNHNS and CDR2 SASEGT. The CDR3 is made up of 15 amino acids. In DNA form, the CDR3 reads TGTGCCAGCCGTGAGGGTGGGGGGGCGTCCCACGAGCAGTACTTC. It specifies CASREGGGASHEQYF.

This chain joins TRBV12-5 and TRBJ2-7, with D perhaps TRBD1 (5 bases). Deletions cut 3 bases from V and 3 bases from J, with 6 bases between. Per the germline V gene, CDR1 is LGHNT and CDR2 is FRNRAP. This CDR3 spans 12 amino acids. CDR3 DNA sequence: TGTGCTAGTGGTTTCCAGGGCTACGAGCAGTACTTC. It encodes CASGFQGYEQYF. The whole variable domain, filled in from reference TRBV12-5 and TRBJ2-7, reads DARVTQTPRHKVTEMGQEVTMRCQPILGHNTVFWYRQTMMQGLELLAYFRNRAPLDDSGMPKDRFSAEMPDATLATLKIQPSEPRDSAVYFCASGFQGYEQYFGPGTRLTVT.

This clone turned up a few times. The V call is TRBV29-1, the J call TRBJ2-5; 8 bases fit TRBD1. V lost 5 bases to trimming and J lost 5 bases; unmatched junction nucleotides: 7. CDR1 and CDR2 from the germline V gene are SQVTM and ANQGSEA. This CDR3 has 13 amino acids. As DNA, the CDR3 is TGCAGCGTTCCAGGGGGCTGGAGGGAGACCCAGTACTTC. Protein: CSVPGGWRETQYF.

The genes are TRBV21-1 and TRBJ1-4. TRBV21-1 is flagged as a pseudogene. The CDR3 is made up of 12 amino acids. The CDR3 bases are TGTGCCAGCAGGAGGGAAAATGAAAAACTGTTTTTT. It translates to CASRRENEKLFF.

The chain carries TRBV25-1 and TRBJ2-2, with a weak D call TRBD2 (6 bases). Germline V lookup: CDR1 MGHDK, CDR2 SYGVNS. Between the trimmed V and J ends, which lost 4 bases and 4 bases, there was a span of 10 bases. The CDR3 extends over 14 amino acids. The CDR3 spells CASSGWDSTGELFF. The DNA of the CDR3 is TGTGCCAGCAGTGGTTGGGACTCCACCGGGGAGCTGTTTTTT.

CDR3 residues: CASQGGLAGSGEQFF. The CDR3 coding sequence is TGTGCCAGCCAGGGGGGACTAGCGGGCTCTGGTGAGCAGTTCTTC. This chain joins TRBV6-5 and TRBJ2-1, with TRBD2 identical over 12 bases. The CDR3 sequence is 15 residues long. Germline assignment: CDR1 MNHEY and CDR2 SVGAGI. V lost 8 bases and J lost 9; bases outside the gene matches: 11.

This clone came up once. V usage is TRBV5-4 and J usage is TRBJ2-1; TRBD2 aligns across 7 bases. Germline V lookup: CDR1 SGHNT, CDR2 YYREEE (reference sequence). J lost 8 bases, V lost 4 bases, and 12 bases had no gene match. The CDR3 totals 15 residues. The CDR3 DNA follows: TGTGCCAGCAGCCCTTGGGCGGGAGAGCCTCATGAGCAGTTCTTC. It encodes CASSPWAGEPHEQFF.

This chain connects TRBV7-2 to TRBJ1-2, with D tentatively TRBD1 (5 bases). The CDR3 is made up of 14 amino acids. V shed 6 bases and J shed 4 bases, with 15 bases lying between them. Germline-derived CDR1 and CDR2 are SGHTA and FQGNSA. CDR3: CASSRLTAAYGYTF. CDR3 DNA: TGTGCCAGCAGTCGACTGACAGCTGCCTATGGCTACACCTTC.

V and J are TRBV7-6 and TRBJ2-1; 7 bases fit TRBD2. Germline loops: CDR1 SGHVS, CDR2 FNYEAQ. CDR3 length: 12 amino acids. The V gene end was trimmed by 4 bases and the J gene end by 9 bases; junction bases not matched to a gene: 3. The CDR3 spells CASSSSGLEQFF. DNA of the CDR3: TGTGCCAGCAGCTCTAGCGGACTTGAGCAGTTCTTC. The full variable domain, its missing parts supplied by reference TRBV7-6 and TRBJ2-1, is GAGVSQSPRYKVTKRGQDVALRCDPISGHVSLYWYRQALGQGPEFLTYFNYEAQQDKSGLPNDRFSAERPEGSISTLTIQRTEQRDSAMYRCASSSSGLEQFFGPGTRLTVL.

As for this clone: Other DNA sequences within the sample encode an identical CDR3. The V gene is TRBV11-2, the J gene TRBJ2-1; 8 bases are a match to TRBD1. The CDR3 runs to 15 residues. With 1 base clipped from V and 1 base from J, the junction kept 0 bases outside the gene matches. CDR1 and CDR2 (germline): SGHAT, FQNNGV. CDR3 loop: CASSLGQGSYNEQFF. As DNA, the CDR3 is TGTGCCAGCAGCTTAGGACAGGGGTCCTACAATGAGCAGTTCTTC.

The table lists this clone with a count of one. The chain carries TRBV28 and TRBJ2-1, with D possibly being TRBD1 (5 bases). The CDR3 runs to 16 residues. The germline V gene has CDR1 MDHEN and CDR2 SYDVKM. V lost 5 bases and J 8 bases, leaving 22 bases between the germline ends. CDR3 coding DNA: TGTGCCAGCAGTCCCTCGGACACCCGCGGCTTCCATGAGCAGTTCTTC. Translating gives CASSPSDTRGFHEQFF.

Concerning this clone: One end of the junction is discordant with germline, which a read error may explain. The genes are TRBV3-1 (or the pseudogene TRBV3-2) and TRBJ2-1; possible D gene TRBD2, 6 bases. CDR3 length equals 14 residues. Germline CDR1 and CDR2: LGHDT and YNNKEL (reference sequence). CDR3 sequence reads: CASSHGSGYDDQFF. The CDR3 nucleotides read TGTGCCAGCAGCCATGGAAGCGGGTACGATGATCAGTTCTTC.

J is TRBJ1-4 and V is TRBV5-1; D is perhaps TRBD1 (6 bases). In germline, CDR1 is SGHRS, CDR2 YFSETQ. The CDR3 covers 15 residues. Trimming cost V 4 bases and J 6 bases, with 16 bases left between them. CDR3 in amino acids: CASSATGRADEKLFF. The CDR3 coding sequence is TGCGCCAGCAGCGCGACAGGACGGGCGGATGAAAAACTGTTTTTT.

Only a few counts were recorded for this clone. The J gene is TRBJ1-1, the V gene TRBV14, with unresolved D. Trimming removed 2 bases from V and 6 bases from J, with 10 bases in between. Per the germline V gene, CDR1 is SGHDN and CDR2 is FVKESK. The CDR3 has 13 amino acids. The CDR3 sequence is CASSQLSRPEAFF. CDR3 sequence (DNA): TGTGCCAGCAGCCAACTGTCGCGTCCTGAAGCTTTCTTT.

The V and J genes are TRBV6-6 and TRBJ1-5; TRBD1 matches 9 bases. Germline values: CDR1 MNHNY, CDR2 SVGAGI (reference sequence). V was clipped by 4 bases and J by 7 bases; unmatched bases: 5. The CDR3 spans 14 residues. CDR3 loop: CASSSGTGRQPQHF. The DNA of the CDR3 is TGTGCCAGCAGTTCCGGGACAGGGAGGCAGCCCCAGCATTTT.

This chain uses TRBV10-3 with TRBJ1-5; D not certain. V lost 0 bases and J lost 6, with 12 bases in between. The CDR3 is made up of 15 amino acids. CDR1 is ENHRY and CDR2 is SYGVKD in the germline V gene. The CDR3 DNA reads TGTGCCATCAGTGAGTCGATGGGAGGGCTTCAGCCCCAGCATTTT. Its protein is CAISESMGGLQPQHF.

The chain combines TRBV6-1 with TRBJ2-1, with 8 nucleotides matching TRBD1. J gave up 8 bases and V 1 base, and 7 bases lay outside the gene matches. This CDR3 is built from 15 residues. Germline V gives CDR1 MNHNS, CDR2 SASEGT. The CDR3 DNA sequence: TGTGCCAGCAGTGAAGAGGGACAGGCCTATGATGAGCAGTTCTTC. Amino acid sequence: CASSEEGQAYDEQFF.

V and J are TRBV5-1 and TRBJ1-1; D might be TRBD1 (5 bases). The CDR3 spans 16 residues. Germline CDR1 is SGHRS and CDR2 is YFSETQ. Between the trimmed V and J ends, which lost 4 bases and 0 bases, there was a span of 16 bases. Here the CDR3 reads CASSLNPQGVNTEAFF. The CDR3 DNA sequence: TGCGCCAGCAGCCTCAACCCTCAGGGTGTGAACACTGAAGCTTTCTTT.

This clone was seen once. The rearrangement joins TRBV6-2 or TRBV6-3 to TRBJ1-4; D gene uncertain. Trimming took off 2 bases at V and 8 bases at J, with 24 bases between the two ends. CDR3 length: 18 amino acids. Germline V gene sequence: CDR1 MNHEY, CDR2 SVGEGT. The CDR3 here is CASSYPTPAFPFGEKLFF. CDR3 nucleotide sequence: TGTGCCAGCAGTTACCCTACGCCGGCTTTTCCCTTCGGGGAAAAACTGTTTTTT.

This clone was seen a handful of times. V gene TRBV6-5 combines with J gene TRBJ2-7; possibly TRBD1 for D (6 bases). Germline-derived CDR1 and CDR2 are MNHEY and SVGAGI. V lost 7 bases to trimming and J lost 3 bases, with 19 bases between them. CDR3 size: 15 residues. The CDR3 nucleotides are TGTGCCAGCAAAATCGGGGACACTTTACACTACGAGCAGTACTTC. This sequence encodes CASKIGDTLHYEQYF.

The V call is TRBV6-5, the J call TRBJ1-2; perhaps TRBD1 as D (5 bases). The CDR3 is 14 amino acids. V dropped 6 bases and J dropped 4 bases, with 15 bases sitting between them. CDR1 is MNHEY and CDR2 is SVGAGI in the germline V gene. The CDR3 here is CASSPDSNIYGYTF. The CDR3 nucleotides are TGTGCCAGCAGCCCAGACAGTAACATCTATGGCTACACCTTC.

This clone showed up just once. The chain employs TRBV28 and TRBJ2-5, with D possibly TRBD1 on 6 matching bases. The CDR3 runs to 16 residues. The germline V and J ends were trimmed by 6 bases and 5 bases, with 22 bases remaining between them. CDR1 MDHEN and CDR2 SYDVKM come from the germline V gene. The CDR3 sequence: CASSWGTLRSGETQYF. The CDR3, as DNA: TGTGCCAGCAGCTGGGGGACATTGAGAAGTGGGGAGACCCAGTACTTC.